What follows is one T cell receptor (beta chain) and its context. Repertoires were generated with immunoSEQ multiplex PCR, while TCRdb's copy carries only in-frame clones and drops some. The sample lists about 88,000 clones; around nine tenths were seen once. Indicated time point: baseline pretreatment blood. Documented treatment: 15 Gy SBRT to primary tumor, nephrectomy 4 weeks later. Serial blood draws occurred at baseline and 2 and 4 weeks post-SBRT. This renal cell carcinoma was of the clear cell type. The V end lost 6 bases, the J end lost 0 bases, and 14 bases lay between the germline ends. The V gene's germline CDR1 is SGHTA and CDR2 FQGNSA. The CDR3 is 15 residues long. This specimen belongs to a study of radiation and T cells in renal cell carcinoma.

This receptor was obtained from a man aged 50 to 59 with renal cell carcinoma. This rearrangement joins TRBV7-2 to TRBJ2-5; D unresolved. The source material was blood, sampled from a patient whose treatment included radiotherapy and nephrectomy. This chain's CDR3 is CASRKDNLYQETQYF. In DNA, the CDR3 is TGTGCCAGCAGGAAAGATAACCTGTACCAAGAGACCCAGTACTTC.